The 29 T cell receptor beta chains below were found in one sample sequenced in a study of blood T cell repertoires in COVID-19. Profiling relied on immunoSEQ multiplex PCR, and the TCRdb table lists in-frame clones only, not all of them. The data show 45,000 to 65,000 clones, approximately 86% seen once. Sequencing input: peripheral blood. The source of these receptors is a man at least 80 years old with active COVID-19.

The rearrangement uses TRBV28 and TRBJ2-7, with 7 bases identical to TRBD2. V lost 6 bases and J lost 3; bases outside the gene matches: 5. Germline CDR1 reads MDHEN; CDR2 reads SYDVKM. This CDR3 comprises 13 residues. This CDR3 is CASRGSGYYEQYF. The CDR3 coding sequence is TGTGCCAGCAGGGGTAGCGGGTACTACGAGCAGTACTTC.

This clone was seen only a few times. The rearrangement links TRBV4-2 to TRBJ1-2; 7 positions match TRBD1. Unmatched junction bases numbered 12, after V lost 4 bases and J lost 1 base. The CDR3 contains 17 residues. Germline loops: CDR1 LGHNA, CDR2 YNFKEQ. This chain's CDR3 is CASSPTGTETSNYGYTF. The CDR3 coding sequence is TGTGCCAGCAGCCCTACCGGGACAGAGACCAGTAACTATGGCTACACCTTC.

J is TRBJ1-2 and V is TRBV7-2; D might be TRBD1 (5 bases). The length of the CDR3 is 15 residues. Germline lookup yields CDR1 SGHTA and CDR2 FQGNSA. Trimming cost V 5 bases and J 7 bases, with 20 bases left between them. Here the CDR3 reads CASSAAGTQSVGYTF. The CDR3 DNA follows: TGTGCCAGCAGCGCGGCCGGGACTCAGAGTGTTGGCTACACCTTC.

In this sample, this clone turned up a few times. The rearrangement links TRBV6-2 or TRBV6-3 to TRBJ1-6; possible D gene TRBD1, 6 bases. V lost 2 bases and J 12 bases, leaving 14 bases between the germline ends. There are 14 residues in the CDR3. CDR1 MNHEY and CDR2 SVGEGT come from the germline V gene. CDR3 sequence (DNA): TGTGCCAGCAGTTACGTGGGACAACTCGGACCCCTCCACTTT. Its protein is CASSYVGQLGPLHF.

The chain joins TRBV7-3 to TRBJ2-1; 11 bases fit TRBD2. CDR3 size: 14 residues. V was clipped by 5 bases and J by 6 bases; unmatched bases: 3. The germline gives CDR1 SGHTA, CDR2 FQGTGA. The CDR3, as DNA: TGTGCCAGCAGCCTTAGCGGGAGGGGCAATGAGCAGTTCTTC. Translation: CASSLSGRGNEQFF. The full variable domain, with the rest looked up from reference TRBV7-3 and TRBJ2-1, is GAGVSQTPSNKVTEKGKYVELRCDPISGHTALYWYRQSLGQGPEFLIYFQGTGAADDSGLPNDRFFAVRPEGSVSTLKIQRTERGDSAVYLCASSLSGRGNEQFFGPGTRLTVL.

The chain links TRBV7-8 to TRBJ2-3; 11 bases agree with TRBD2. The CDR3 consists of 16 residues. V gave up 4 bases and J gave up 2 bases; unmatched junction bases: 5. From germline, CDR1 is SGHVS and CDR2 FQNEAQ. The CDR3 coding sequence is TGTGCCAGCAGCTGGGGGACTAGCGGATCCACAGATACGCAGTATTTT. Translation gives CASSWGTSGSTDTQYF.

The rearrangement links TRBV7-9 to TRBJ2-3; perhaps TRBD2 as D (6 bases). Trimming removed 5 bases at V and 0 bases at J, with 12 bases between. CDR3 length equals 15 residues. CDR1 is SEHNR and CDR2 is FQNEAQ in the germline V gene (reference sequence). CDR3 in DNA: TGTGCCAGCAGCCCCCCGGGACTTAGCACAGATACGCAGTATTTT. Translated, it gives CASSPPGLSTDTQYF. Full variable domain (rest looked up from reference TRBV7-9 and TRBJ2-3): DTGVSQNPRHKITKRGQNVTFRCDPISEHNRLYWYRQTLGQGPEFLTYFQNEAQLEKSRLLSDRFSAERPKGSFSTLEIQRTEQGDSAMYLCASSPPGLSTDTQYFGPGTRLTVL.

The count of this clone is one. The rearrangement links TRBV12-3 or TRBV12-4 to TRBJ2-7; no reliable D call. V was clipped by 5 bases and J by 3 bases, with 5 bases between them. This CDR3 spans 11 amino acids. The DNA of the CDR3 is TGTGCCAGCAGTCCCAGCTACGAGCAGTACTTC. Translated: CASSPSYEQYF.

The J gene is TRBJ2-5, the V gene TRBV5-1; 8 nucleotides agree with TRBD1. Germline loops: CDR1 SGHRS, CDR2 YFSETQ. V shed 0 bases, J shed 9 bases, and the junction held 10 bases outside the gene matches. The CDR3 sequence is 15 residues long. CDR3 amino acids: CASSLALGTGVSQYF. CDR3 DNA: TGCGCCAGCAGCTTGGCCCTAGGGACAGGAGTTTCCCAGTACTTC.

The chain recombines TRBV28 with TRBJ2-3, with a tentative D call TRBD1 (6 bases). Germline values: CDR1 MDHEN, CDR2 SYDVKM. V lost 6 bases, J lost 0 bases, and 16 bases lay in between. The CDR3 totals 16 residues. The DNA of the CDR3 is TGTGCCAGCAGCCGCCCCAGGGGATCTAGCACAGATACGCAGTATTTT. Its translation: CASSRPRGSSTDTQYF.

The genes are TRBV4-1 and TRBJ1-2; 11 nucleotides align to TRBD1. From germline, CDR1 is MGHRA and CDR2 YSYEKL. The V segment lost 6 bases and the J segment 4 bases; nucleotides outside the gene matches: 10. The CDR3 consists of 16 residues. In DNA form, the CDR3 reads TGCGCCAGCAGGAAGGACTGGACAGGGGGCACCTATGGCTACACCTTC. Translated, it gives CASRKDWTGGTYGYTF.

V is TRBV27 and J is TRBJ2-1, with D possibly being TRBD1 (5 bases). The CDR3 runs to 15 residues. Germline V gives CDR1 MNHEY, CDR2 SMNVEV (reference sequence). V lost 4 bases and J 9 bases, leaving 19 bases between the germline ends. The CDR3 protein is CASSSQVPTASEQFF. The CDR3 nucleotides read TGTGCCAGCAGTTCACAGGTCCCCACAGCCAGTGAGCAGTTCTTC.

The rearrangement joins TRBV10-1 to TRBJ2-3; 9 bases are a match to TRBD1. V lost 6 bases to trimming and J lost 4 bases; unmatched junction nucleotides: 17. This CDR3 is 18 amino acids long. The germline CDR1 and CDR2 sequences are WNHNN and SYGVQD (reference sequence). CDR3 nucleotide sequence: TGCGCCAGCAGAGACCCATTACCGGGACAGGGTGGTGCAGATACGCAGTATTTT. Protein: CASRDPLPGQGGADTQYF.

The V and J genes are TRBV29-1 and TRBJ2-5, with D perhaps matching TRBD1 (6 bases). V was shortened by 3 bases and J by 5 bases, with 13 bases between the two germline ends. Germline CDR1 and CDR2: SQVTM and ANQGSEA. This CDR3 contains 13 residues. Here the CDR3 DNA reads TGCAGCGTTGATCAGGACAGTGCGGAGACCCAGTACTTC. Translation gives CSVDQDSAETQYF.

This clone came up once. The chain links TRBV7-9 to TRBJ2-3, with 9 bases matching TRBD2. The trim removed 2 bases at V and 2 bases at J, leaving 5 bases unmatched. The CDR3 has 16 amino acids. Germline loops: CDR1 SEHNR, CDR2 FQNEAQ (reference sequence). CDR3 loop: CASSLKAGGITDTQYF. CDR3 coding DNA: TGTGCCAGCAGCTTAAAAGCGGGAGGCATCACAGATACGCAGTATTTT.

The chain carries TRBV18 and TRBJ1-1; the match to TRBD1 covers 9 bases. From germline, CDR1 is KGHSH and CDR2 LQKENI. Losses at the gene ends were 2 bases for V and 6 bases for J; bases not matched to a gene: 4. The CDR3 spans 14 residues. The CDR3 coding sequence is TGTGCCAGCTCACCAGGGACAGGGATGTCTGAAGCTTTCTTT. Its protein product is CASSPGTGMSEAFF.

The rearrangement uses TRBV10-3 and TRBJ2-3; D unclear. CDR1 is ENHRY and CDR2 is SYGVKD in the germline V gene. Trimming stripped 1 base from V and 1 base from J, with 6 bases between. The CDR3 is 14 residues long. CDR3 nucleotide sequence: TGTGCCATCAGTGAGTGGCAGGGCACAGATACGCAGTATTTT. It specifies CAISEWQGTDTQYF.

This chain connects TRBV29-1 to TRBJ1-2; no definite D call. CDR1 and CDR2 from the germline V gene are SQVTM and ANQGSEA. V lost 0 bases, J lost 6 bases, and 11 bases lay in between. This CDR3 has 13 amino acids. The CDR3 region is CSVEDHPADGYTF. For the CDR3, the DNA is TGCAGCGTTGAAGATCATCCCGCGGATGGCTACACCTTC.

This sequence joins TRBV4-1 and TRBJ1-2; TRBD1 aligns across 7 bases. The V gene end was trimmed by 2 bases and the J gene end by 2 bases; junction bases not matched to a gene: 5. This CDR3 has 15 residues. Germline V gives CDR1 MGHRA, CDR2 YSYEKL. The CDR3 region has the DNA TGCGCCAGCAGCCAAACGGAGACAGGGAACTATGGCTACACCTTC. It codes for CASSQTETGNYGYTF.

The rearrangement uses TRBV7-2 and TRBJ2-2; 9 bases match TRBD2. J gave up 5 bases and V 5 bases, and 6 bases lay outside the gene matches. Germline lookup yields CDR1 SGHTA and CDR2 FQGNSA. The CDR3 runs to 15 residues. The CDR3: CASSQGLAGTGELFF. CDR3 bases: TGTGCCAGCAGCCAGGGACTAGCTGGGACCGGGGAGCTGTTTTTT.

This clone was counted between two and nine times. The chain has TRBV4-3 and TRBJ2-1, with 8 positions matching TRBD2. CDR1 and CDR2 (germline): LGHNA, YSLEER. The CDR3 is 16 amino acids. Trimming removed 2 bases from V and 0 bases from J; junction bases left unmatched: 3. CDR3: CASSQTLAASYNEQFF. CDR3 nucleotide sequence: TGCGCCAGCAGCCAAACACTAGCGGCCTCCTACAATGAGCAGTTCTTC.

A single count supports this clone. V usage is TRBV7-2 and J usage is TRBJ2-5, with D tentatively TRBD1 (6 bases). The length of the CDR3 is 14 residues. Trimming took 2 bases from V and 3 from J, leaving 10 bases between them. CDR1 and CDR2 (germline): SGHTA, FQGNSA. CDR3 region: CASSLRTAKETQYF. CDR3 nucleotides: TGTGCCAGCAGCTTACGGACAGCCAAAGAGACCCAGTACTTC.

This chain uses TRBV18 with TRBJ1-5; D might be TRBD1 (5 bases). The CDR3 length is 13 residues. The germline V gene has CDR1 KGHSH and CDR2 LQKENI. V dropped 6 bases and J dropped 5 bases, with 11 bases sitting between them. As DNA, the CDR3 is TGTGCCAGCTCGTTGGGGCAGGATCAGCCCCAGCATTTT. It encodes CASSLGQDQPQHF.

In this sample, this clone turned up a few times. The V and J genes are TRBV7-2 and TRBJ1-5; the D is unclear. The V gene lost 1 base and the J gene lost 5 bases, with 12 bases spanning the gap. CDR3 length equals 15 residues. Germline lookup yields CDR1 SGHTA and CDR2 FQGNSA. The DNA of the CDR3 is TGTGCCAGCAGCTTAGAGGTTGGAGCCCATCAGCCCCAGCATTTT. Its translation: CASSLEVGAHQPQHF.

This rearrangement joins TRBV5-8 to TRBJ1-5, with D perhaps matching TRBD1 (5 bases). The germline V and J ends were trimmed by 5 bases and 8 bases, with 23 bases remaining between them. Per the germline V gene, CDR1 is SGHTS and CDR2 is YDEGEE. There are 16 residues in the CDR3. The DNA for the CDR3 is TGTGCCAGCAGTTCGGATGGGGGGACGCTCGGAAAGCCCCAGCATTTT. Amino acids: CASSSDGGTLGKPQHF.

The V call is TRBV2, the J call TRBJ2-7; maybe TRBD2 (6 bases). This CDR3 is 13 amino acids long. The V gene's germline CDR1 is SNHLY and CDR2 FYNNEI. Trimming removed 7 bases at V and 1 base at J, with 11 bases between. The CDR3 nucleotides are TGTGCCAGCAATCCCCTAGCGTCCTACGAGCAGTACTTC. This translates into CASNPLASYEQYF.

The chain carries TRBV12-3 or TRBV12-4 and TRBJ2-5; the D is unclear. Trimming took off 5 bases at V and 4 bases at J, with 5 bases between the two ends. The CDR3 extends over 11 amino acids. The CDR3 region is CASSVRETQYF. CDR3 coding DNA: TGTGCCAGCAGTGTTCGAGAGACCCAGTACTTC.

The chain couples TRBV2 to TRBJ2-5; 10 bases are a match to TRBD2. The germline V gene has CDR1 SNHLY and CDR2 FYNNEI. The trim removed 4 bases at V and 6 bases at J, leaving 5 bases unmatched. The CDR3 has 14 residues. CDR3 protein: CASSGLSGRKTQYF. CDR3 nucleotides: TGTGCCAGCAGTGGCCTTAGCGGGAGGAAGACCCAGTACTTC. The full variable domain, with the rest looked up from reference TRBV2 and TRBJ2-5, is EPEVTQTPSHQVTQMGQEVILRCVPISNHLYFYWYRQILGQKVEFLVSFYNNEISEKSEIFDDQFSVERPDGSNFTLKIRSTKLEDSAMYFCASSGLSGRKTQYFGPGTRLLVL.

V and J are TRBV6-6 and TRBJ2-6, with TRBD1 identical over 10 bases. V gave up 5 bases and J gave up 2 bases; unmatched junction bases: 6. The CDR3 sequence is 17 residues long. Germline CDR1 reads MNHNY; CDR2 reads SVGAGI (reference sequence). The CDR3 nucleotides read TGTGCCAGCAGTCAGGGACAGGGGCCAACTGGGGCCAACGTCCTGACTTTC. Its protein is CASSQGQGPTGANVLTF.